The 14 T cell receptor beta chains below all came from one sample that was sequenced in a study of T-cell reconstitution after alpha-beta-depleted transplantation in children. Unique molecular identifiers were incorporated into the prepared TCRbeta library. MiXCR, applied by TCRdb to the PCR reads, yields one record per CDR3 protein. The table shows roughly 100,000 distinct CDR3 sequences, with roughly 7.6% occurring only once. Sample: PBMCs, taken before TCRalphabeta/CD19-depleted stem cell transplant. The receptors were sampled from a boy between 2 and 10 years old with acute lymphoblastic leukemia, due to receive a stem cell transplant.

This clonotype has a count of ten or more. The gene calls are TRBV9 and TRBJ2-1; a weak D match, TRBD1 (6 bases). This CDR3 contains 12 residues. V was trimmed by 4 bases and J by 10 bases, leaving 12 bases between them. Germline V gene sequence: CDR1 SGDLS, CDR2 YYNGEE. CDR3 sequence: CASSPRQGEQFF. CDR3 nucleotide sequence: TGTGCCAGCAGCCCCCGTCAGGGGGAGCAGTTCTTC.

This clonotype has ten or more counts. The chain recombines TRBV20-1 with TRBJ2-5; 11 nucleotides match TRBD2. CDR3 length equals 16 residues. Germline trimming cut 0 bases from V and 5 bases from J; bases unmatched to any gene: 8. Germline values: CDR1 DFQATT, CDR2 SNEGSKA (reference sequence). CDR3 DNA: TGCAGTGCTAGAGAGCCTAGCGGGGGGACTGGGGAGACCCAGTACTTC. Its protein product is CSAREPSGGTGETQYF.

This clonotype was recorded many times. The rearrangement uses TRBV28 and TRBJ2-7; D call uncertain. The CDR3 runs to 12 residues. The V end lost 5 bases, the J end lost 7 bases, and 12 bases lay between the germline ends. CDR1 is MDHEN, CDR2 SYDVKM, per germline. The CDR3 DNA reads TGTGCCAGCAGTCTCGAAGTCCGTGAGCAGTACTTC. Amino acids: CASSLEVREQYF.

The rearrangement uses TRBV5-6 and TRBJ1-3; D gene ambiguous. Trimming left V 1 base short and J 4 bases short, with 12 bases between. The CDR3 consists of 15 residues. Germline V gene lookup returns CDR1 SGHDT and CDR2 YYEEEE. The CDR3 nucleotides are TGTGCCAGCAGCTTGTGGCCACCCTACGGAAACACCATATATTTT. Amino acids: CASSLWPPYGNTIYF.

This clonotype was seen many times. The V and J genes are TRBV25-1 and TRBJ2-5; no clear D. The germline V gene encodes CDR1 MGHDK and CDR2 SYGVNS. Between the trimmed V and J ends, which lost 2 bases and 6 bases, there was a span of 4 bases. The CDR3 runs to 11 residues. CDR3 sequence (DNA): TGTGCCAGCAGTGAAGGGCAGACCCAGTACTTC. Its translation is CASSEGQTQYF. The complete variable domain, with remaining parts taken from reference TRBV25-1 and TRBJ2-5, reads EADIYQTPRYLVIGTGKKITLECSQTMGHDKMYWYQQDPGMELHLIHYSYGVNSTEKGDLSSESTVSRIRTEHFPLTLESARPSHTSQYLCASSEGQTQYFGPGTRLLVL.

This clonotype was counted many times. The rearrangement links TRBV20-1 to TRBJ2-2; 8 bases agree with TRBD1. V shed 3 bases, J shed 6 bases, and the junction held 6 bases outside the gene matches. CDR1 is DFQATT, CDR2 SNEGSKA, per germline (reference sequence). The CDR3 consists of 14 residues. The CDR3 region is CSARWQGAAGELFF. CDR3 nucleotide sequence: TGCAGTGCTAGGTGGCAGGGGGCCGCCGGGGAGCTGTTTTTT.

This clonotype was seen only a few times. The V gene is TRBV6-2 or TRBV6-3, the J gene TRBJ1-2; D gene uncertain. Germline V gene lookup returns CDR1 MNHEY and CDR2 SVGEGT. With 8 bases removed from V and 5 bases from J, the gap between germline ends came to 3 bases. The CDR3 covers 9 residues. The CDR3: CASGYGYTF. In DNA form, the CDR3 reads TGTGCCAGCGGGTATGGCTACACCTTC.

Worth noting for this clonotype: This CDR3 is missing its conserved last phenylalanine or tryptophan, likely due to a read error. The chain is built from TRBV11-1 and TRBJ1-1, with no clear D. Germline V gives CDR1 SGHAT, CDR2 FQDESV (reference sequence). V was clipped by 3 bases and J by 3 bases, with 8 bases between them. This CDR3 is 13 amino acids long. CDR3 coding DNA: TGTGCCAGCAGCTTTTATGGGGACACTGAAGCTTTCTAT. As protein: CASSFYGDTEAFY.

This clonotype was observed at least ten times. The chain combines TRBV12-3 or TRBV12-4 with TRBJ2-5; 7 bases map to TRBD1. The CDR3 length is 15 residues. Trimming took 8 bases from V and 1 from J; bases not matched to a gene: 10. CDR3 sequence: CASRPRDRPQETQYF. In DNA form, the CDR3 reads TGTGCCAGCCGACCCCGGGACAGACCCCAAGAGACCCAGTACTTC.

This clonotype was recorded many times. J is TRBJ1-6 and V is TRBV25-1; D ambiguous. The CDR3 is 13 residues long. Germline V gene sequence: CDR1 MGHDK, CDR2 SYGVNS. V gave up 1 base and J gave up 9 bases, with 7 bases separating them. The CDR3 region is CASSEWEASPLHF. CDR3 nucleotides: TGTGCCAGCAGTGAATGGGAGGCTTCACCCCTCCACTTT. Using reference TRBV25-1 and TRBJ1-6 for the parts outside the CDR3, the full variable domain is EADIYQTPRYLVIGTGKKITLECSQTMGHDKMYWYQQDPGMELHLIHYSYGVNSTEKGDLSSESTVSRIRTEHFPLTLESARPSHTSQYLCASSEWEASPLHFGNGTRLTVT.

This clonotype was counted at least ten times. The chain carries TRBV10-1 and TRBJ2-1; no reliable D call. The V gene lost 3 bases and the J gene lost 3 bases, with 6 bases spanning the gap. CDR3 size: 13 residues. CDR1 is WNHNN, CDR2 SYGVQD, per germline (reference sequence). Written as DNA, the CDR3 is TGCGCCAGCAGTGATCACCTCTACAATGAGCAGTTCTTC. It yields the protein CASSDHLYNEQFF.

This clonotype was recorded many times. Here the CDR3 reads CASSLNLYEQYF. In nucleotides, the CDR3 is TGTGCCAGCAGTTTAAACTTATACGAGCAGTACTTC. This sequence joins TRBV12-3 or TRBV12-4 and TRBJ2-7; D remains unclear. The CDR3 loop spans 12 amino acids. The V end lost 2 bases, the J end lost 4 bases, and 6 bases lay between the germline ends.

This clonotype was detected ten times or more. J is TRBJ2-1 and V is TRBV12-3 or TRBV12-4; 7 bases map to TRBD1. This CDR3 is 15 amino acids long. J was trimmed by 0 bases and V by 5 bases; bases with no gene match: 4. CDR3 in amino acids: CASSRQGFSYNEQFF. For the CDR3, the DNA is TGTGCCAGCAGTCGACAGGGCTTCTCCTACAATGAGCAGTTCTTC.

V gene TRBV6-1 combines with J gene TRBJ2-7; a possible D gene is TRBD2 (6 bases). V was shortened by 4 bases and J by 3 bases, with 13 bases between the two germline ends. The CDR3 has 14 residues. Germline CDR1 MNHNS, CDR2 SASEGT. This CDR3 is CASSGGVEIYEQYF. In nucleotides, the CDR3 is TGTGCCAGCAGTGGGGGGGTCGAAATCTACGAGCAGTACTTC.